Below, one T cell receptor beta chain is given with its context. The data stem from a study of glioma-infiltrating T cells after dendritic cell vaccination. The method was immunoSEQ multiplex PCR; TCRdb's version includes in-frame clones alone and lacks a portion of them. The profile shows about 82,000 clones, roughly 89% of them singletons. V lost 6 bases, J lost 2 bases, and 5 bases lay in between. This CDR3 has 11 residues. The germline gives CDR1 SNHLY, CDR2 FYNNEI. The rearrangement links TRBV2 to TRBJ2-7; D not certain. The sequencing here drew on blood, taken before dendritic cell vaccination. The clonotype originates from a human donor with glioblastoma. This chain's CDR3 is CASSHTYEQYF. The CDR3 DNA reads as TGTGCCAGCAGCCACACCTACGAGCAGTACTTC.